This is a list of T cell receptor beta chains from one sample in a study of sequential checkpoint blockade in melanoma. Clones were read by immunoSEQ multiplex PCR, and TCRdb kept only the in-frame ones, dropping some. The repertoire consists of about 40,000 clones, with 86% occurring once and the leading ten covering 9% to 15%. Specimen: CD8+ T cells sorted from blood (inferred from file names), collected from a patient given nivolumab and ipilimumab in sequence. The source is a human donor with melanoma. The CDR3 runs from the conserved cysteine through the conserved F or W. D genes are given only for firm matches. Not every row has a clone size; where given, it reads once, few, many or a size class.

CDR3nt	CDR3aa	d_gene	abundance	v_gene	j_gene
TGTGCCAGCAGCTTGAGGGAAGGGGGGGGCGCTGCTGGCTACACCTTC	CASSLREGGGAAGYTF	.	.	TRBV5-4	TRBJ1-2
TGTGCCAGTAGTTTTGCGGCCACAGGGGCGGCGGAAGCTTTCTTT	CASSFAATGAAEAFF	TRBD1	.	TRBV19	TRBJ1-1
TGTGCCGGCGGGACGGGCTCCTACGAGCAGTACTTC	CAGGTGSYEQYF	.	.	TRBV30	TRBJ2-7
TGTGCCAGCAGCCCACCGGGACTAGCGGGAAATGAGCAGTTCTTC	CASSPPGLAGNEQFF	TRBD2	.	TRBV13	TRBJ2-1
TGTGCCAGCAGTGACAGAACCCCGCAAGAGACCCAGTACTTC	CASSDRTPQETQYF	.	once	TRBV2	TRBJ2-5
TGTGCCAGCAGCGTTACCCGGGAGGGGCGGGAGCAGTACTTC	CASSVTREGREQYF	TRBD2	.	TRBV9	TRBJ2-7
TGCGCCACTCAGGGGAGGGGTACTGAAGCTTTCTTT	CATQGRGTEAFF	.	.	TRBV4-1	TRBJ1-1
TGCGCCAGCAGCCAGGGACTAGCGGGAGGAGAGACCCAGTACTTC	CASSQGLAGGETQYF	TRBD2	.	TRBV4-3	TRBJ2-5
TGTGCCAGTAGTATCTGGGGAGGGTCGGCTATGAACACTGAAGCTTTCTTT	CASSIWGGSAMNTEAFF	.	.	TRBV19	TRBJ1-1
TGCGCCAGCAGGGAAACGGGACTCGAGTACGAGCAGTACTTC	CASRETGLEYEQYF	.	.	TRBV5-1	TRBJ2-7
TGCGCCAGCAGCCCTGCCTGGGGAGGCGGCTATGGCTACACCTTC	CASSPAWGGGYGYTF	.	.	TRBV4-3	TRBJ1-2
TGTGCCAGCAGCTTACTAGCAGGAGCTTACAATGAGCAGTTCTTC	CASSLLAGAYNEQFF	.	.	TRBV7-9	TRBJ2-1
TGTGCCAGCAGCGTCCTAGCGGGAGGGCCCTACGAGCAGTACTTC	CASSVLAGGPYEQYF	TRBD2	.	TRBV9	TRBJ2-7
TGTGCCAGTAGTTTCTGGACTAGCGGGAGCAATGAGCAGTTCTTC	CASSFWTSGSNEQFF	TRBD2	.	TRBV19	TRBJ2-1
TGTGCCATCAGTGAGTCGATGGGACTCGGGTACGAGCAGTACTTC	CAISESMGLGYEQYF	.	.	TRBV10-3	TRBJ2-7
TGCAGCGTCCAGACAGATACGCAGTATTTT	CSVQTDTQYF	.	.	TRBV29-1	TRBJ2-3
TGTGCCAGCAGGCGGCTCTGGGAGCAGTACTTC	CASRRLWEQYF	.	.	TRBV27	TRBJ2-7
TGTGCCAGCAGTTCCACCAAGACAGGCCCTTCCTACGAGCAGTACTTC	CASSSTKTGPSYEQYF	.	.	TRBV7-9	TRBJ2-7
TGTGCCAGCTCACGCGCGGGCGGTTCTGGGGCCAACGTCCTGACTTTC	CASSRAGGSGANVLTF	.	.	TRBV18	TRBJ2-6
TGCGCCAGCAGCTTGTCAGGGCCAAGCAATCAGCCCCAGCATTTT	CASSLSGPSNQPQHF	.	.	TRBV5-1	TRBJ1-5
TGTGCCAGCAGTTTCCGGGACAGACAACGCTATAGCAATCAGCCCCAGCATTTT	CASSFRDRQRYSNQPQHF	TRBD1	.	TRBV28	TRBJ1-5
TGTGCCAGCAGCTTGGGACAGGGAAACTCTGGGGCCAACGTCCTGACTTTC	CASSLGQGNSGANVLTF	TRBD1	.	TRBV13	TRBJ2-6
TGTGCCAGTAGTATATCAGGCAGGAACGAGCAGTACTTC	CASSISGRNEQYF	.	once	TRBV19	TRBJ2-7
TGTGCCAGCAGTTACCTACTGGGCCTAGAGACCCAGTACTTC	CASSYLLGLETQYF	.	.	TRBV6-5	TRBJ2-5
TGTGCCAGCAGCAAACCCGGACACTTGAACACTGAAGCTTTCTTT	CASSKPGHLNTEAFF	.	.	TRBV21-1	TRBJ1-1
TGTGCCAGCAGCTCGGTGGGCTTCGAGCAGTACTTC	CASSSVGFEQYF	.	once	TRBV11-2	TRBJ2-7
TGTGCCAGCTCCCACGCCGGGACTGAAGCTTTCTTT	CASSHAGTEAFF	.	.	TRBV27	TRBJ1-1
TGTGCCAGCAGCTCGCCGGGAGCCACCGGGGAGCTGTTTTTT	CASSSPGATGELFF	.	few	TRBV13	TRBJ2-2
TGTGCCAGCAGCTTAGGCGGGGGGCCAAACGAGCAGTACTTC	CASSLGGGPNEQYF	TRBD2	once	TRBV5-5	TRBJ2-7
TGTGCCAGCAGGGAACTAGCGGGAGGCACCTACAATGAGCAGTTCTTC	CASRELAGGTYNEQFF	TRBD2	.	TRBV2	TRBJ2-1
TGTGCCAGCAGCTGGACGGTCGGGACAGCGATCTACAATGAGCAGTTCTTC	CASSWTVGTAIYNEQFF	TRBD1	.	TRBV27	TRBJ2-1
TGCAGCGTTAGAGCGTTCAATGAGCAGTTCTTC	CSVRAFNEQFF	.	.	TRBV29-1	TRBJ2-1
TGCGCCAGCAGTGACCGGGACAGGGGGAGATACAATGAGCAGTTCTTC	CASSDRDRGRYNEQFF	TRBD1	.	TRBV10-1	TRBJ2-1
TGTGCCAGTAGTATTTGGACAGGGGAGGTAGCCCAGCATTTT	CASSIWTGEVAQHF	TRBD1	.	TRBV19	TRBJ1-5
TGTGCCAGCAGCTTACCTCCCTGGACAGCGAGCTCCTATAATTCACCCCTCCACTTT	CASSLPPWTASSYNSPLHF	.	once	TRBV7-9	TRBJ1-6
TGTGCCAGCAGTTCATATACCCGAGCTGACTTTGGAAACACCATATATTTT	CASSSYTRADFGNTIYF	.	medium-sized	TRBV28	TRBJ1-3
TGTGCCAGCAGTGCCACAGGCTACAATCAGCCCCAGCATTTT	CASSATGYNQPQHF	.	.	TRBV28	TRBJ1-5
TGTGCCAGCACCACAAATCACGTACAAGCTTTCTTT	CASTTNHVQAFF	.	once	TRBV7-6	TRBJ1-1
TGTGCCAGCAGCTCAGGGGAGAGTAGGTACGTGAACACTGAAGCTTTCTTT	CASSSGESRYVNTEAFF	.	.	TRBV7-6	TRBJ1-1
TGTGCCAGTAGCGGGAGCAAGCCGCCCTACAATGAGCAGTTCTTC	CASSGSKPPYNEQFF	TRBD2	.	TRBV5-8	TRBJ2-1
TGTGCCAGCAGTGAAGGAGGGGACTTGTTATACGAGCAGTACTTC	CASSEGGDLLYEQYF	.	.	TRBV25-1	TRBJ2-7
TGTGCCAGCAGCTTACCGAGCTCCTACAATGAGCAGTTCTTC	CASSLPSSYNEQFF	.	few	TRBV7-2	TRBJ2-1
TGTGCCAGTAGTATCGGAGGTGTTCCCGGGGAGCTGTTTTTT	CASSIGGVPGELFF	.	.	TRBV19	TRBJ2-2
TGTGCCAGCAGTCATGCTGGACAGGGAGGGACCGGGGAGCTGTTTTTT	CASSHAGQGGTGELFF	.	.	TRBV2	TRBJ2-2
TGTGCCAGCACCTTATCCGGCTACAATGAGCAGTTCTTC	CASTLSGYNEQFF	.	once	TRBV27	TRBJ2-1
TGTGCCAGCAGCGAAGGGACTAGCGGGAGTTCTTACAATGAGCAGTTCTTC	CASSEGTSGSSYNEQFF	TRBD2	.	TRBV7-6	TRBJ2-1
TGTGCCAGCTCGACAGGGGGCGTCAATCAGCCCCAGCATTTT	CASSTGGVNQPQHF	TRBD1	.	TRBV2	TRBJ1-5
TGCGCCAGCAGCATGGGACTAGCGGGAGGACGACTCAACGATGAGCAGTTCTTC	CASSMGLAGGRLNDEQFF	TRBD2	.	TRBV5-1	TRBJ2-1
TGCGCCAGCAGCCAAGATCGTCTACAGGGAGGGTATGGCTACACCTTC	CASSQDRLQGGYGYTF	.	.	TRBV4-1	TRBJ1-2
TGTGCCAGCAGCTTACGGCGGGAGGGCCATTTGTATGAGCAGTTCTTC	CASSLRREGHLYEQFF	TRBD2	.	TRBV7-3	TRBJ2-1
TGTGCCAGTAGTCTAGCAGGGGGAAATCAGCCCCAGCATTTT	CASSLAGGNQPQHF	TRBD1	.	TRBV19	TRBJ1-5
TGTGCCAGCAGCCCCGCCCCGGGAGCGGGAATGAACACCGGGGAGCTGTTTTTT	CASSPAPGAGMNTGELFF	TRBD2	once	TRBV7-9	TRBJ2-2
TGTGCCAGCAGCCGAGCCGCGGACAGGGCTGGAAACACCATATATTTT	CASSRAADRAGNTIYF	TRBD1	.	TRBV5-6	TRBJ1-3
TGTGCCAGCAGCTTGGGGACAGGGGTATCAGAGACCCAGTACTTC	CASSLGTGVSETQYF	TRBD1	.	TRBV7-9	TRBJ2-5
TGTGCCAGCAGCCCTGACAGAGAGCAGTTCTTC	CASSPDREQFF	.	.	TRBV6-6	TRBJ2-1
TGTGCCAGCAGCGTACTCGGGGTTGGTAAAAACATTCAGTACTTC	CASSVLGVGKNIQYF	.	.	TRBV7-9	TRBJ2-4
TGCGCCAGCAGCTTAGATCGTGGGGCGGTTGGCTACACCTTC	CASSLDRGAVGYTF	.	.	TRBV5-1	TRBJ1-2
TGTGCCAGCAGTTTGGGCCGAAGCTCCTACGAGCAGTACTTC	CASSLGRSSYEQYF	.	few	TRBV28	TRBJ2-7
TGTGCCAGCAGCTTACTAAGGGGCCCAGATACGCAGTATTTT	CASSLLRGPDTQYF	.	.	TRBV7-6	TRBJ2-3
TGCGCCAGCAGCCCAGGGGTCAGCCCGGTTGGTTCTGGGGCCAACGTCCTGACTTTC	CASSPGVSPVGSGANVLTF	.	.	TRBV4-1	TRBJ2-6